A single sample is the source of the 28 T cell receptor beta chains below, sequenced in a study of T cell responses to AZD1222 COVID-19 vaccine. Profiling relied on immunoSEQ multiplex PCR, and the TCRdb table lists in-frame clones only, not all of them. Among 120,000 to 150,000 clones listed, 88% were seen once. The source was peripheral blood, collected on day 0 of AZD1222 vaccination. These receptors all come from an adult in good health.

The chain uses TRBV7-2 and TRBJ2-5, with 9 bases aligning to TRBD2. CDR3 length: 15 amino acids. Germline CDR1 reads SGHTA; CDR2 reads FQGNSA. The trim removed 3 bases at V and 4 bases at J, leaving 6 bases unmatched. The CDR3 sequence is CASSLILAGRETQYF. The CDR3 DNA reads TGTGCCAGCAGCTTGATACTAGCGGGCAGAGAGACCCAGTACTTC.

The rearrangement links TRBV28 to TRBJ1-2; the D gene is possibly TRBD1 (5 bases). The CDR3 runs to 16 residues. V lost 7 bases to trimming and J lost 2 bases, with 20 bases between them. Germline CDR1 reads MDHEN; CDR2 reads SYDVKM. CDR3 bases: TGTGCCAGCACCGGGGCCCTTTCTATGCGGAACTATGGCTACACCTTC. Its translation: CASTGALSMRNYGYTF.

The V gene is TRBV19, the J gene TRBJ2-5, with 11 bases identical to TRBD2. Unmatched junction bases numbered 2, after V lost 1 base and J lost 1 base. In germline, CDR1 is LNHDA, CDR2 SQIVND (reference sequence). This CDR3 spans 16 amino acids. In DNA, the CDR3 is TGTGCCAGTAGTATAGTAGCGGGGGGGCTCCAAGAGACCCAGTACTTC. Protein: CASSIVAGGLQETQYF.

The chain is built from TRBV4-2 and TRBJ1-1; D might be TRBD1 (5 bases). CDR3 length: 13 amino acids. In germline, CDR1 is LGHNA, CDR2 YNFKEQ. V was pared by 4 bases and J by 4 bases, with 10 bases between. The CDR3 loop is CASSPNRLTEAFF. The DNA for the CDR3 is TGTGCCAGCAGCCCAAACAGGCTCACTGAAGCTTTCTTT.

V usage is TRBV24-1 and J usage is TRBJ1-4; TRBD1 is a possible D gene (5 bases). CDR3 size: 16 residues. Trimming shortened V by 6 bases and J by 4 bases, and 17 bases separated the two germline ends. Looked up from germline, CDR1 is KGHDR and CDR2 is SFDVKD. The CDR3 spells CATSLGWDRYNEKLFF. CDR3 DNA: TGTGCCACCAGTTTGGGGTGGGACCGATATAATGAAAAACTGTTTTTT.

The genes are TRBV6-5 and TRBJ2-1, with unresolved D. CDR3 length: 13 amino acids. Per the germline V gene, CDR1 is MNHEY and CDR2 is SVGAGI. Trimming took off 2 bases at V and 4 bases at J, with 6 bases between the two ends. For the CDR3, the DNA is TGTGCCAGCAGTTACGTAGGATACAATGAGCAGTTCTTC. Its translation: CASSYVGYNEQFF.

In its sample, this clone was seen once. The rearrangement joins TRBV7-8 to TRBJ1-1; D ambiguous. The V end lost 3 bases, the J end lost 3 bases, and 8 bases lay between the germline ends. The germline V gene encodes CDR1 SGHVS and CDR2 FQNEAQ. The CDR3 length is 13 residues. The CDR3 nucleotides read TGTGCCAGCAGCTTTCAGTGGGACACTGAAGCTTTCTTT. Residues: CASSFQWDTEAFF.

The chain has TRBV7-2 and TRBJ2-5, with D tentatively TRBD2 (7 bases). This CDR3 is built from 14 residues. V was pared by 5 bases and J by 7 bases, with 17 bases between. CDR1 and CDR2 (germline): SGHTA, FQGNSA. In nucleotides, the CDR3 is TGTGCCAGCAGCGACCCCTTTAGGGGGGGGACCCAGTACTTC. Its translation is CASSDPFRGGTQYF.

This chain links TRBV5-1 with TRBJ1-2; TRBD1 is a possible D gene (6 bases). The ends were cut back, 3 bases at V and 8 bases at J, with 20 bases in the middle. This CDR3 contains 15 residues. Germline V gene data show CDR1 as SGHRS and CDR2 as YFSETQ. CDR3 residues: CASSSPGQPLSGYTF. DNA of the CDR3: TGCGCCAGCAGCTCCCCCGGACAGCCCTTATCGGGCTACACCTTC. Supplemented by reference TRBV5-1 and TRBJ1-2, the full variable domain reads KAGVTQTPRYLIKTRGQQVTLSCSPISGHRSVSWYQQTPGQGLQFLFEYFSETQRNKGNFPGRFSGRQFSNSRSEMNVSTLELGDSALYLCASSSPGQPLSGYTFGSGTRLTVV.

A remark on this clone: A read error may be the cause here, since a much bigger clone is one base away. The chain uses TRBV6-6 and TRBJ2-7, with D unclear. The CDR3 runs 11 residues. In germline, CDR1 is MNHNY, CDR2 SVGAGI (reference sequence). The V end was cut by 6 bases, the J end by 1 base, with 4 bases between. CDR3: CASSPSYEQYF. CDR3 bases: TGTGCCAGCAGCCCGTCCTACGAGCAGTACTTC.

The V and J genes are TRBV27 and TRBJ2-7; D remains unclear. The CDR3 length is 13 residues. The V gene lost 8 bases and the J gene lost 2 bases, with 13 bases spanning the gap. Germline V gene lookup returns CDR1 MNHEY and CDR2 SMNVEV (reference sequence). The DNA for the CDR3 is TGTGCCAGCGCGTCGGTCGCAGCCTACGAGCAGTACTTC. This encodes CASASVAAYEQYF.

The chain employs TRBV18 and TRBJ1-1; no clear D gene. Germline V gene lookup returns CDR1 KGHSH and CDR2 LQKENI. CDR3 length equals 14 residues. V was shortened by 4 bases and J by 2 bases, with 11 bases between the two germline ends. The CDR3 reads CASSLYDGNTEAFF. In nucleotides, the CDR3 is TGTGCCAGCTCACTGTACGACGGCAACACTGAAGCTTTCTTT.

This clone was detected once. The chain employs TRBV7-2 and TRBJ2-7; no firm D call. Germline CDR1 SGHTA, CDR2 FQGNSA. The CDR3 has 11 amino acids. V was cut by 0 bases and J by 7 bases, with 4 bases left in between. Here the CDR3 DNA reads TGTGCCAGCAGCTTAGCTGGTGAGCAGTACTTC. Protein sequence: CASSLAGEQYF.

The chain combines TRBV5-1 with TRBJ2-7, with 8 nucleotides matching TRBD1. CDR1 and CDR2 (germline): SGHRS, YFSETQ. The CDR3 runs to 14 residues. J gave up 11 bases and V 0 bases, and 10 bases lay outside the gene matches. The CDR3: CASSLGTGSQGEYF. DNA of the CDR3: TGCGCCAGCAGCTTGGGGACAGGGTCCCAAGGGGAGTACTTC.

The chain links TRBV5-6 to TRBJ2-2, with D unresolved. Trimming stripped 2 bases from V and 6 bases from J, with 11 bases between. The germline V gene has CDR1 SGHDT and CDR2 YYEEEE. CDR3 length: 14 residues. In nucleotides, the CDR3 is TGTGCCAGCAGCTTAGGGCTTTCCTCCGGGGAGCTGTTTTTT. Protein: CASSLGLSSGELFF.

The genes are TRBV28 and TRBJ1-1; D remains ambiguous. The germline gives CDR1 MDHEN, CDR2 SYDVKM. V lost 7 bases and J 4 bases, leaving 13 bases between the germline ends. The CDR3 consists of 13 residues. CDR3 DNA sequence: TGTGCCAGCAACCTTGGCGGGAGCACTGAAGCTTTCTTT. This codes for CASNLGGSTEAFF.

The rearrangement joins TRBV5-1 to TRBJ1-2; D remains unclear. Trimming left V 4 bases short and J 7 bases short, with 17 bases between. Germline values: CDR1 SGHRS, CDR2 YFSETQ. There are 14 residues in the CDR3. The CDR3: CASSVGGGEGGYTF. In DNA form, the CDR3 reads TGCGCCAGCAGCGTAGGCGGTGGGGAAGGTGGCTACACCTTC.

The chain recombines TRBV4-3 with TRBJ1-1; a possible D gene is TRBD1 (5 bases). The CDR3 runs to 13 residues. CDR1 and CDR2 from the germline V gene are LGHNA and YSLEER. Trimming removed 3 bases from V and 6 bases from J, with 11 bases in between. The CDR3: CASSHPGRAEAFF. CDR3 bases: TGCGCCAGCAGCCACCCAGGGAGAGCTGAAGCTTTCTTT.

The chain is built from TRBV4-3 and TRBJ1-5; D possibly corresponds to TRBD1 (6 bases). V lost 3 bases, J lost 5 bases, and 11 bases lay in between. The germline gives CDR1 LGHNA, CDR2 YSLEER. This CDR3 spans 14 amino acids. The CDR3 sequence: CASSQNTGYQPQHF. The CDR3 region has the DNA TGCGCCAGCAGCCAGAACACAGGGTATCAGCCCCAGCATTTT.

The chain couples TRBV6-2 or TRBV6-3 to TRBJ2-4; D is uncertain. Germline assignment: CDR1 MNHEY and CDR2 SVGEGT. This CDR3 region has 12 residues. V lost 2 bases to trimming and J lost 8 bases, with 7 bases between them. The CDR3 protein is CASSYRVDIQYF. CDR3 coding DNA: TGTGCCAGCAGTTACCGAGTGGACATTCAGTACTTC.

The CDR3 DNA sequence: TGTGCCAGCAGCGCGGGACTAGCGGGGGGGATAGATACGCAGTATTTT. As protein: CASSAGLAGGIDTQYF. The chain recombines TRBV7-2 with TRBJ2-3, with TRBD2 matching 16 bases. CDR3 length: 16 amino acids. Looked up from germline, CDR1 is SGHTA and CDR2 is FQGNSA. The V segment lost 5 bases and the J segment 5 bases; nucleotides outside the gene matches: 4. Complete variable domain (other parts from reference TRBV7-2 and TRBJ2-3): GAGVSQSPSNKVTEKGKDVELRCDPISGHTALYWYRQSLGQGLEFLIYFQGNSAPDKSGLPSDRFSAERTGGSVSTLTIQRTQQEDSAVYLCASSAGLAGGIDTQYFGPGTRLTVL.

CDR3 region: CASSLVPGQGRMNTEAFF. CDR3 bases: TGTGCCAGCAGCCTAGTCCCGGGACAGGGAAGGATGAACACTGAAGCTTTCTTT. This sequence joins TRBV7-6 and TRBJ1-1; 9 positions match TRBD1. The germline V gene encodes CDR1 SGHVS and CDR2 FNYEAQ. There are 18 residues in the CDR3. With 5 bases clipped from V and 0 bases from J, the junction kept 13 bases outside the gene matches. The variable domain in full, completed from reference TRBV7-6 and TRBJ1-1, reads GAGVSQSPRYKVTKRGQDVALRCDPISGHVSLYWYRQALGQGPEFLTYFNYEAQQDKSGLPNDRFSAERPEGSISTLTIQRTEQRDSAMYRCASSLVPGQGRMNTEAFFGQGTRLTVV.

This sequence joins TRBV4-3 and TRBJ1-2, with D uncertain. Trimming left V 0 bases short and J 10 bases short, with 15 bases between. The germline V gene has CDR1 LGHNA and CDR2 YSLEER. This CDR3 comprises 14 residues. CDR3: CASSQDVGRHNYTF. For the CDR3, the DNA is TGCGCCAGCAGCCAAGATGTAGGCAGGCACAACTACACCTTC.

In this sample, this clone turned up once. The chain combines TRBV5-6 with TRBJ1-6, with D unresolved. Germline CDR1 and CDR2: SGHDT and YYEEEE. Trimming removed 4 bases at V and 10 bases at J, with 12 bases between. This CDR3 is built from 13 residues. The CDR3 DNA reads as TGTGCCAGCAGCAGTAACAGAGGGTCACCCCTCCACTTT. Its translation: CASSSNRGSPLHF.

The rearrangement links TRBV27 to TRBJ1-5; D not resolved. V lost 3 bases and J lost 1, with 10 bases in between. The CDR3 runs to 15 residues. Per the germline V gene, CDR1 is MNHEY and CDR2 is SMNVEV (reference sequence). CDR3 sequence: CASSLLTRSNQPQHF. The CDR3 region has the DNA TGTGCCAGCAGTTTGCTTACACGGAGCAATCAGCCCCAGCATTTT.

The chain uses TRBV7-3 and TRBJ1-1, with D unresolved. The V gene's germline CDR1 is SGHTA and CDR2 FQGTGA. The CDR3 totals 13 residues. V lost 5 bases and J 2 bases, leaving 9 bases between the germline ends. The CDR3 DNA follows: TGTGCCAGCAGCACAGACGGAAACACTGAAGCTTTCTTT. It encodes CASSTDGNTEAFF.

Of note for this clone: Additional DNA sequences in this sample encode the identical CDR3. The rearrangement links TRBV27 to TRBJ1-2; 10 bases are a match to TRBD1. Germline trimming cut 6 bases from V and 0 bases from J; bases unmatched to any gene: 1. Germline V gene sequence: CDR1 MNHEY, CDR2 SMNVEV (reference sequence). The CDR3 has 14 amino acids. The CDR3, as DNA: TGTGCCAGCAGGGGGACAGGGGCTAACTATGGCTACACCTTC. Translating it yields CASRGTGANYGYTF.

The chain combines TRBV9 with TRBJ1-2; D is uncertain. Trimming left V 2 bases short and J 7 bases short, with 18 bases between. The CDR3 is 15 amino acids. The germline V gene has CDR1 SGDLS and CDR2 YYNGEE. CDR3 protein: CASSVESTWAGGYTF. DNA of the CDR3: TGTGCCAGCAGCGTGGAGTCTACCTGGGCTGGTGGCTACACCTTC.